This passage covers 23 T cell receptor beta chains from one sample sequenced in a study of cytomegalovirus exposure and HLA in healthy donors. With 60 Vbeta and 13 Jbeta primers, the PCR was carried out. The method was immunoSEQ multiplex PCR; TCRdb's version includes in-frame clones alone and lacks a portion of them. This repertoire includes tens of thousands of clones. Sequenced input: PBMCs. These receptors originate from a woman younger than 45 in good health and CMV-seronegative.

The CDR3 loop is CASRRTGGNYGYTF. CDR3 sequence (DNA): TGTGCCAGCAGACGGACAGGGGGAAACTATGGCTACACCTTC. V gene TRBV28 combines with J gene TRBJ1-2, with 10 bases fitting TRBD1. The CDR3 spans 14 residues. Germline loops: CDR1 MDHEN, CDR2 SYDVKM. The ends lost 6 bases at V and 2 bases at J; junction bases unmatched: 3.

V usage is TRBV13 and J usage is TRBJ2-7; D might be TRBD2 (5 bases). V was pared by 5 bases and J by 7 bases, with 21 bases between. The length of the CDR3 is 15 residues. The germline V gene encodes CDR1 PRHDT and CDR2 FYEKMQ (reference sequence). CDR3 in amino acids: CASSLSGKGHWEQYF. The CDR3 DNA reads TGTGCCAGCAGCCTGTCCGGGAAAGGCCACTGGGAGCAGTACTTC.

The V and J genes are TRBV6-6 and TRBJ1-1; D is uncertain. Germline lookup yields CDR1 MNHNY and CDR2 SVGAGI (reference sequence). The CDR3 loop spans 15 amino acids. Trimming stripped 2 bases from V and 4 bases from J, with 14 bases between. CDR3 sequence reads: CASSYPGRAGTEAFF. The CDR3 region has the DNA TGTGCCAGCAGTTACCCGGGGAGGGCAGGCACTGAAGCTTTCTTT.

The rearrangement uses TRBV6-1 and TRBJ1-1; D is unresolved. Germline lookup yields CDR1 MNHNS and CDR2 SASEGT. This CDR3 is 14 amino acids long. The V and J ends lost 5 bases and 1 base respectively, with 11 bases between them. The CDR3 region is CASSKSAGNTEAFF. For the CDR3, the DNA is TGTGCCAGCAGTAAAAGCGCGGGGAACACTGAAGCTTTCTTT.

The J gene is TRBJ1-2, the V gene TRBV29-1; 7 bases line up with TRBD1. The CDR3 runs to 14 residues. Germline trimming cut 4 bases from V and 6 bases from J; bases unmatched to any gene: 11. Germline V gene sequence: CDR1 SQVTM, CDR2 ANQGSEA. CDR3 bases: TGCAGCGTTGCCGAACCACAGGGGTTAAATGGCTACACCTTC. Translated, it gives CSVAEPQGLNGYTF.

DNA for the CDR3: TGTGCCAGCAGCTTACAGGGGGCCTCCTACGAGCAGTACTTC. It codes for CASSLQGASYEQYF. The V and J genes are TRBV5-6 and TRBJ2-7, with TRBD1 identical over 9 bases. CDR3 length: 14 amino acids. Germline trimming cut 2 bases from V and 0 bases from J; bases unmatched to any gene: 0. Germline-derived CDR1 and CDR2 are SGHDT and YYEEEE.

This rearrangement joins TRBV5-1 to TRBJ2-5; 9 positions match TRBD1. This CDR3 spans 15 amino acids. Losses at the gene ends were 4 bases for V and 4 bases for J; bases not matched to a gene: 8. Germline CDR1 and CDR2: SGHRS and YFSETQ. CDR3: CASSRTGGAAETQYF. DNA of the CDR3: TGCGCCAGCAGCCGTACAGGGGGCGCGGCAGAGACCCAGTACTTC.

The rearrangement uses TRBV7-9 and TRBJ1-1; 7 positions match TRBD1. The germline CDR1 and CDR2 sequences are SEHNR and FQNEAQ (reference sequence). J gave up 4 bases and V 5 bases, and 10 bases lay outside the gene matches. CDR3 length: 15 amino acids. The CDR3 DNA reads as TGTGCCAGCAGCCCCTCTGGGGCAGGGGGCACTGAAGCTTTCTTT. This sequence encodes CASSPSGAGGTEAFF.

This chain connects TRBV19 to TRBJ1-5; D ambiguous. Germline-derived CDR1 and CDR2 are LNHDA and SQIVND (reference sequence). This CDR3 contains 15 residues. The V and J ends lost 3 bases and 0 bases respectively, with 9 bases between them. CDR3 in amino acids: CASSIGTASNQPQHF. The CDR3 nucleotides are TGTGCCAGTAGTATTGGAACAGCTAGCAATCAGCCCCAGCATTTT.

CDR3 DNA: TGCGCCAGCAGGGGGGGACAGGCGGACTACGAGCAGTACTTC. Protein sequence: CASRGGQADYEQYF. V gene TRBV5-1 combines with J gene TRBJ2-7, with 8 positions matching TRBD1. The V gene's germline CDR1 is SGHRS and CDR2 YFSETQ. V gave up 5 bases and J gave up 3 bases; unmatched junction bases: 7. The CDR3 covers 14 residues.

The rearrangement links TRBV5-1 to TRBJ2-7, with D tentatively TRBD2 (6 bases). Per the germline V gene, CDR1 is SGHRS and CDR2 is YFSETQ. This CDR3 contains 14 residues. The V and J ends lost 4 bases and 10 bases respectively, with 21 bases between them. The CDR3 reads CASSPWGETALQYF. The CDR3 region has the DNA TGCGCCAGCAGCCCTTGGGGGGAGACAGCCTTACAGTACTTC.

The V gene is TRBV18, the J gene TRBJ2-1; TRBD1 matches 7 bases. With V trimmed by 3 bases and J by 9 bases, 8 bases remained unmatched. The CDR3 is 14 amino acids. CDR1 is KGHSH and CDR2 is LQKENI in the germline V gene. The CDR3: CASSPQGDGGEQFF. In DNA, the CDR3 is TGTGCCAGCTCACCCCAGGGGGATGGGGGTGAGCAGTTCTTC.

This chain joins TRBV15 and TRBJ1-2; D is uncertain. Germline lookup yields CDR1 LNHNV and CDR2 YYDKDF (reference sequence). CDR3 length: 16 amino acids. With 2 bases removed from V and 1 base from J, the gap between germline ends came to 14 bases. The CDR3 sequence: CATSRLPVIVNYGYTF. The DNA for the CDR3 is TGTGCCACCAGCAGATTACCGGTCATAGTTAACTATGGCTACACCTTC.

The rearrangement uses TRBV5-1 and TRBJ2-1, with 7 bases identical to TRBD2. The junction had 6 bases not matched to a gene; V was cut back by 2 bases and J by 4 bases. CDR1 is SGHRS and CDR2 is YFSETQ in the germline V gene. This CDR3 is built from 15 residues. This chain's CDR3 is CASSFGGRKYNEQFF. CDR3 DNA sequence: TGCGCCAGCAGCTTCGGCGGGAGAAAATACAATGAGCAGTTCTTC.

The genes are TRBV2 and TRBJ1-3; D unresolved. This CDR3 comprises 14 residues. Deletions cut 1 base from V and 4 bases from J, with 8 bases between. Germline V gives CDR1 SNHLY, CDR2 FYNNEI. The CDR3 here is CASSEVATGNTIYF. Here the CDR3 DNA reads TGTGCCAGCAGTGAAGTGGCAACAGGAAACACCATATATTTT.

The J gene is TRBJ1-3, the V gene TRBV30, with D maybe TRBD1 (6 bases). Per the germline V gene, CDR1 is GTSNPN and CDR2 is SVGIG (reference sequence). V lost 8 bases and J lost 4, with 21 bases in between. CDR3 size: 15 residues. CDR3 residues: CAGGRGESLGNTIYF. DNA of the CDR3: TGTGCCGGGGGCAGAGGGGAGTCTTTAGGAAACACCATATATTTT.

CDR3 amino acids: CASSYRQGAIDEQYF. The CDR3 bases are TGCGCCAGCAGCTACCGACAGGGGGCGATCGACGAGCAGTACTTC. The genes are TRBV4-1 and TRBJ2-7, with TRBD1 identical over 10 bases. V trimming: 5 bases; J trimming: 5 bases; junction bases outside the gene matches: 9. The CDR3 spans 15 residues. Germline V lookup: CDR1 MGHRA, CDR2 YSYEKL.

The CDR3 DNA is TGTGCCAGCAGCTTAGCGTCCTCGGAAACCGGGAGCTCCTACGAGCAGTACTTC. Amino acid sequence: CASSLASSETGSSYEQYF. This chain connects TRBV7-9 to TRBJ2-7; a weak D match, TRBD2 (6 bases). V was trimmed by 0 bases and J by 0 bases, leaving 18 bases between them. In germline, CDR1 is SEHNR, CDR2 FQNEAQ (reference sequence). The CDR3 sequence is 18 residues long. The entire variable domain, with the rest obtained from reference TRBV7-9 and TRBJ2-7, is as follows: DTGVSQNPRHKITKRGQNVTFRCDPISEHNRLYWYRQTLGQGPEFLTYFQNEAQLEKSRLLSDRFSAERPKGSFSTLEIQRTEQGDSAMYLCASSLASSETGSSYEQYFGPGTRLTVT.

This chain joins TRBV29-1 and TRBJ2-5, with TRBD1 as a possible D gene (8 bases). This CDR3 has 15 residues. Germline V gene data show CDR1 as SQVTM and CDR2 as ANQGSEA. CDR3 DNA sequence: TGCTCTATCACAGGGGGGGGAGCTAGTCGGGAGACCCAGTACTTC. It yields the protein CSITGGGASRETQYF.

The chain employs TRBV25-1 and TRBJ2-2; D may be TRBD1 (6 bases). V lost 3 bases, J lost 6 bases, and 17 bases lay in between. The germline gives CDR1 MGHDK, CDR2 SYGVNS. The CDR3 spans 16 residues. The CDR3 sequence is CASSETVGQGPGELFF. Here the CDR3 DNA reads TGTGCCAGCAGTGAGACGGTGGGGCAGGGGCCCGGGGAGCTGTTTTTT. The complete variable domain, with remaining parts taken from reference TRBV25-1 and TRBJ2-2, reads EADIYQTPRYLVIGTGKKITLECSQTMGHDKMYWYQQDPGMELHLIHYSYGVNSTEKGDLSSESTVSRIRTEHFPLTLESARPSHTSQYLCASSETVGQGPGELFFGEGSRLTVL.

The chain couples TRBV30 to TRBJ1-2; 11 bases fit TRBD1. The CDR3 has 14 residues. Trimming at V came to 4 bases and at J to 2 bases, leaving 3 bases not matched to a gene. Germline loops: CDR1 GTSNPN, CDR2 SVGIG (reference sequence). The CDR3 loop reads CAWKDRGRNYGYTF. DNA for the CDR3: TGTGCCTGGAAGGACAGGGGGCGCAACTATGGCTACACCTTC.

The rearrangement links TRBV7-9 to TRBJ1-2; maybe TRBD1 (5 bases). CDR1 and CDR2 from the germline V gene are SEHNR and FQNEAQ (reference sequence). This CDR3 is 15 amino acids long. The V end lost 5 bases, the J end lost 5 bases, and 18 bases lay between the germline ends. CDR3 loop: CASSRHQTASYGYTF. CDR3 nucleotide sequence: TGTGCCAGCAGCCGCCATCAGACAGCCTCTTATGGCTACACCTTC.

This rearrangement joins TRBV30 to TRBJ1-4, with D unresolved. Deletions cut 0 bases from V and 6 bases from J, with 5 bases between. CDR1 is GTSNPN and CDR2 is SVGIG in the germline V gene (reference sequence). This CDR3 has 12 residues. CDR3 sequence reads: CAWSVRDEKLFF. DNA for the CDR3: TGTGCCTGGAGTGTCCGCGATGAAAAACTGTTTTTT.